These 22 T cell receptor beta chains share one sample of origin, sequenced in a study of identical twins. Using its own MiXCR run on the 5' RACE reads, TCRdb lists one record per CDR3 protein. The table records about 720,000 distinct CDR3 sequences, roughly 20% of them present only once. These data were also filed under a second study, of T cells expressing NK-cell markers.

The sample comprised PBMCs. The source is a young woman in good health.

The chain employs TRBV5-1 and TRBJ2-3; 10 bases align to TRBD2. Germline CDR1 is SGHRS and CDR2 is YFSETQ. The length of the CDR3 is 16 residues. Unmatched junction bases numbered 7, after V lost 4 bases and J lost 2 bases. Here the CDR3 reads CASSGSGRSFTDTQYF. As DNA, the CDR3 is TGCGCCAGCAGCGGTAGCGGGAGGTCTTTCACAGATACGCAGTATTTT. Variable domain in full (rest from reference TRBV5-1 and TRBJ2-3): KAGVTQTPRYLIKTRGQQVTLSCSPISGHRSVSWYQQTPGQGLQFLFEYFSETQRNKGNFPGRFSGRQFSNSRSEMNVSTLELGDSALYLCASSGSGRSFTDTQYFGPGTRLTVL.

This clonotype was counted between two and nine times. The chain uses TRBV14 and TRBJ2-7, with D possibly matching TRBD2 (6 bases). The CDR3 spans 17 residues. V lost 4 bases and J 0 bases, leaving 19 bases between the germline ends. The germline V gene has CDR1 SGHDN and CDR2 FVKESK. Here the CDR3 reads CASSPALTSRSSYEQYF. DNA of the CDR3: TGTGCCAGCAGCCCAGCCCTGACTAGTCGGAGCTCCTACGAGCAGTACTTC.

The sample holds a few counts of this clonotype. This chain uses TRBV12-3 or TRBV12-4 with TRBJ1-4, with D uncertain. The CDR3 extends over 14 amino acids. V shed 4 bases and J shed 3 bases, with 9 bases lying between them. CDR3 bases: TGTGCCAGCAGTTCAAGATTCTCTAATGAAAAACTGTTTTTT. It yields the protein CASSSRFSNEKLFF.

This chain uses TRBV25-1 with TRBJ2-6; 9 nucleotides agree with TRBD1. The V segment lost 2 bases and the J segment 3 bases; nucleotides outside the gene matches: 8. This CDR3 comprises 18 residues. Germline CDR1 is MGHDK and CDR2 is SYGVNS. In nucleotides, the CDR3 is TGTGCCAGCAGTGAAACGTCAGGGACAGGGCTTGGGGCCAACGTCCTGACTTTC. Its translation is CASSETSGTGLGANVLTF.

This clonotype was seen more than once but under ten times. The chain is built from TRBV29-1 and TRBJ1-2; TRBD1 is a possible D gene (5 bases). The CDR3 totals 13 residues. The germline V gene encodes CDR1 SQVTM and CDR2 ANQGSEA. V lost 3 bases to trimming and J lost 3 bases, with 11 bases between them. Here the CDR3 reads CSVDSTADYGYTF. CDR3 DNA: TGCAGCGTTGATTCGACAGCAGACTATGGCTACACCTTC.

This clonotype has a count of ten or more. The V and J genes are TRBV5-1 and TRBJ2-1; the match to TRBD1 covers 8 bases. This CDR3 has 13 residues. From germline, CDR1 is SGHRS and CDR2 YFSETQ. The V and J ends lost 3 bases and 6 bases, in that order; junction bases with no gene match: 2. The CDR3 DNA reads TGCGCCAGCAGCTCCCAGGGGGCCAATGAGCAGTTCTTC. It is translated as CASSSQGANEQFF. Using reference TRBV5-1 and TRBJ2-1 for the parts outside the CDR3, the full variable domain is KAGVTQTPRYLIKTRGQQVTLSCSPISGHRSVSWYQQTPGQGLQFLFEYFSETQRNKGNFPGRFSGRQFSNSRSEMNVSTLELGDSALYLCASSSQGANEQFFGPGTRLTVL.

The genes are TRBV7-9 and TRBJ1-2; the match to TRBD1 covers 8 bases. Losses at the gene ends were 4 bases for V and 14 bases for J; bases not matched to a gene: 15. The V gene's germline CDR1 is SEHNR and CDR2 FQNEAQ (reference sequence). CDR3 size: 14 residues. The CDR3 sequence: CASSSGGPGQERTF. The CDR3 bases are TGTGCCAGCAGCTCAGGGGGCCCTGGGCAGGAGAGGACCTTC.

CDR3 residues: CSVEGGNNEQFF. CDR3 nucleotide sequence: TGCAGCGTTGAAGGGGGGAACAATGAGCAGTTCTTC. V and J are TRBV29-1 and TRBJ2-1, with D perhaps assigned TRBD1 or TRBD2 (5 bases each). Germline-derived CDR1 and CDR2 are SQVTM and ANQGSEA. The V and J ends lost 1 base and 5 bases respectively, with 6 bases between them. CDR3 length: 12 amino acids.

The rearrangement links TRBV29-1 to TRBJ2-1; 7 bases line up with TRBD2. Germline-derived CDR1 and CDR2 are SQVTM and ANQGSEA. V lost 4 bases and J lost 2; bases outside the gene matches: 5. This CDR3 is built from 14 residues. CDR3 region: CSVGGGRTYNEQFF. The CDR3 DNA reads TGCAGCGTTGGGGGGGGACGGACCTACAATGAGCAGTTCTTC.

This clonotype came up a few times. This chain links TRBV19 with TRBJ2-1, with D perhaps being TRBD1 or TRBD2 (6 bases each). The CDR3 sequence is 15 residues long. V lost 7 bases and J lost 0, with 13 bases in between. Looked up from germline, CDR1 is LNHDA and CDR2 is SQIVND (reference sequence). In nucleotides, the CDR3 is TGTGCCAGTACCCGAGGGGGGAGCTCCTACAATGAGCAGTTCTTC. This gives the protein CASTRGGSSYNEQFF. The full variable domain, its missing parts supplied by reference TRBV19 and TRBJ2-1, is DGGITQSPKYLFRKEGQNVTLSCEQNLNHDAMYWYRQDPGQGLRLIYYSQIVNDFQKGDIAEGYSVSREKKESFPLTVTSAQKNPTAFYLCASTRGGSSYNEQFFGPGTRLTVL.

The sample holds a few counts of this clonotype. The chain has TRBV6-5 and TRBJ2-1; 7 bases are shared with TRBD2. V shed 0 bases, J shed 10 bases, and the junction held 18 bases outside the gene matches. Germline V gene data show CDR1 as MNHEY and CDR2 as SVGAGI. CDR3 length equals 18 residues. The CDR3 DNA reads as TGTGCCAGCAGTTACTCGTTAGCGGGTCCCCCACTTGATGGAGAGCAGTTCTTC. Translation gives CASSYSLAGPPLDGEQFF.

V gene TRBV20-1 combines with J gene TRBJ2-5; D not certain. The CDR3 contains 12 residues. Germline V CDR1 and CDR2: DFQATT, SNEGSKA (reference sequence). Trimming left V 8 bases short and J 5 bases short, with 15 bases between. CDR3 protein: CSLTGLGETQYF. For the CDR3, the DNA is TGCAGTTTAACGGGTTTAGGGGAGACCCAGTACTTC.

CDR3 sequence (DNA): TGTGCCAGCAGCTATGGGGTGCGGGTCGACACTGAAGCTTTCTTT. Translation: CASSYGVRVDTEAFF. The genes are TRBV7-2 and TRBJ1-1; unclear D gene. V lost 4 bases and J 3 bases, leaving 15 bases between the germline ends. The CDR3 loop spans 15 amino acids. Germline V CDR1 and CDR2: SGHTA, FQGNSA.

The chain has TRBV9 and TRBJ2-1, with a weak D call TRBD1 (6 bases). Germline V gene lookup returns CDR1 SGDLS and CDR2 YYNGEE. The CDR3 runs 14 residues. V lost 3 bases and J lost 9, with 16 bases in between. The CDR3 reads CASSGGQPLGEQFF. The CDR3 coding sequence is TGTGCCAGCAGCGGCGGACAGCCGCTCGGTGAGCAGTTCTTC.

This rearrangement joins TRBV20-1 to TRBJ2-7, with TRBD1 as a possible D gene (5 bases). Germline V CDR1 and CDR2: DFQATT, SNEGSKA (reference sequence). The CDR3 loop spans 12 amino acids. Trimming took off 0 bases at V and 4 bases at J, with 7 bases between the two ends. This CDR3 is CSARDTGYEQYF. For the CDR3, the DNA is TGCAGTGCTAGAGATACAGGATACGAGCAGTACTTC.

This clonotype has a handful of counts. This chain joins TRBV11-2 and TRBJ2-1; TRBD2 matches at 8 bases. The CDR3 runs to 17 residues. J lost 6 bases, V lost 4 bases, and 14 bases had no gene match. Germline-derived CDR1 and CDR2 are SGHAT and FQNNGV. CDR3 in DNA: TGTGCCAGCAGCTCTTTATTCGGGACTAGAAGTTTCAATGAGCAGTTCTTC. Translation gives CASSSLFGTRSFNEQFF.

The V and J genes are TRBV9 and TRBJ2-1; TRBD1 might be the D (5 bases). V was pared by 3 bases and J by 3 bases, with 13 bases between. This CDR3 region has 15 residues. CDR1 is SGDLS and CDR2 is YYNGEE in the germline V gene. CDR3 in amino acids: CASSAGHRNYNEQFF. The CDR3 nucleotides read TGTGCCAGCAGCGCCGGACATAGAAACTACAATGAGCAGTTCTTC.

The chain has TRBV7-2 and TRBJ2-1, with 7 nucleotides matching TRBD2. The CDR3 has 14 amino acids. Germline trimming cut 5 bases from V and 4 bases from J; bases unmatched to any gene: 5. Germline V gene sequence: CDR1 SGHTA, CDR2 FQGNSA. The CDR3 reads CASSVSGRYNEQFF. In DNA form, the CDR3 reads TGTGCCAGCAGCGTTAGCGGGCGTTACAATGAGCAGTTCTTC. Full variable domain (missing parts from reference TRBV7-2 and TRBJ2-1): GAGVSQSPSNKVTEKGKDVELRCDPISGHTALYWYRQSLGQGLEFLIYFQGNSAPDKSGLPSDRFSAERTGGSVSTLTIQRTQQEDSAVYLCASSVSGRYNEQFFGPGTRLTVL.

The table lists this clonotype with a few counts. This rearrangement joins TRBV20-1 to TRBJ2-1; the match to TRBD2 covers 7 bases. V was clipped by 3 bases and J by 6 bases; unmatched bases: 8. CDR1 is DFQATT and CDR2 is SNEGSKA in the germline V gene (reference sequence). The length of the CDR3 is 14 residues. CDR3: CSASRREDGNEQFF. In DNA, the CDR3 is TGCAGTGCTAGCCGTCGGGAGGACGGCAATGAGCAGTTCTTC.

As concerns this clonotype: One end of the junction is discordant with germline, which a read error may explain. The J gene is TRBJ2-3, the V gene TRBV7-2, with 13 bases matching TRBD2. CDR1 and CDR2 from the germline V gene are SGHTA and FQGNSA. The CDR3 length is 15 residues. This CDR3 reads CASSLNTVPGLAGYW. CDR3 bases: TGTGCCAGCAGCTTAAACACCGTTCCGGGACTAGCGGGGTATTGG.

This chain links TRBV20-1 with TRBJ2-5, with no clear D. The CDR3 loop spans 17 amino acids. The V and J ends lost 0 bases and 5 bases respectively, with 22 bases between them. Per the germline V gene, CDR1 is DFQATT and CDR2 is SNEGSKA (reference sequence). This CDR3 reads CSARDPLAAQVGETQYF. In nucleotides, the CDR3 is TGCAGTGCTAGAGACCCCTTGGCGGCCCAGGTTGGGGAGACCCAGTACTTC.

This chain joins TRBV18 and TRBJ2-1; D unresolved. CDR1 KGHSH and CDR2 LQKENI come from the germline V gene. Trimming shortened V by 8 bases and J by 8 bases, and 10 bases separated the two germline ends. This CDR3 contains 11 residues. The CDR3 coding sequence is TGTGCCAGCAGCCCTGGCCATGAGCAGTTCTTC. It translates to CASSPGHEQFF.